This is a list of T cell receptor beta chains from one sample in a study of lymphopenia after photon versus proton radiotherapy. TCRdb's copy holds only in-frame clones and misses some; the assay was immunoSEQ multiplex PCR. The sample has 75,000 to 90,000 clones; 83% are singletons. The sequences come from peripheral blood, collected from a patient treated with proton-based radiotherapy. The receptors shown here come from a man aged 60-69 years with pancreatic cancer. Each CDR3 is given with its conserved first and last residue. D genes are given only for firm matches. Rows give clone size only sometimes, using once, few, many, or a class for an expanded clone.

CDR3 protein: CASSIRAVEKLFF
CDR3 DNA: TGTGCCAGCAGTATCCGGGCGGTCGAAAAACTGTTTTTT
V gene: TRBV5-6
J gene: TRBJ1-4
D gene: -
clone size: -
CDR3 length: 13

CDR3 protein: CASSLKVGGPHEQYF
CDR3 DNA: TGTGCCAGCAGTCTCAAAGTAGGGGGTCCCCACGAGCAGTACTTC
V gene: TRBV6-1
J gene: TRBJ2-7
D gene: -
clone size: -
CDR3 length: 15

CDR3 protein: CASPGPFLYEQYF
CDR3 DNA: TGTGCCAGCCCGGGCCCTTTTTTATACGAGCAGTACTTC
V gene: TRBV2
J gene: TRBJ2-7
D gene: -
clone size: -
CDR3 length: 13

CDR3 protein: CASSVRSDSPLHF
CDR3 DNA: TGTGCCAGCAGCGTAAGGAGCGATTCACCCCTCCACTTT
V gene: TRBV9
J gene: TRBJ1-6
D gene: -
clone size: -
CDR3 length: 13

CDR3 protein: CAGYRGGNTNEKLFF
CDR3 DNA: TGTGCCGGCTATAGAGGGGGCAATACTAATGAAAAACTGTTTTTT
V gene: TRBV30
J gene: TRBJ1-4
D gene: TRBD1
clone size: -
CDR3 length: 15

CDR3 protein: CASSPNRDRVRTGELFF
CDR3 DNA: TGTGCCAGCTCACCAAACCGGGACAGGGTTCGCACCGGGGAGCTGTTTTTT
V gene: TRBV18
J gene: TRBJ2-2
D gene: TRBD1
clone size: -
CDR3 length: 17

CDR3 protein: CATSVVNEQFF
CDR3 DNA: TGTGCCACCTCGGTTGTGAATGAGCAGTTCTTC
V gene: TRBV6-5
J gene: TRBJ2-1
D gene: -
clone size: -
CDR3 length: 11

CDR3 protein: CASRRQGASGEQYF
CDR3 DNA: TGTGCCAGCAGGCGTCAGGGGGCCTCCGGCGAGCAGTACTTC
V gene: TRBV27
J gene: TRBJ2-7
D gene: TRBD1
clone size: -
CDR3 length: 14

CDR3 protein: CACEKGSNQPQHF
CDR3 DNA: TGTGCCTGCGAAAAGGGCAGCAATCAGCCCCAGCATTTT
V gene: TRBV30
J gene: TRBJ1-5
D gene: -
clone size: -
CDR3 length: 13

CDR3 protein: CASSRGGINTEAFF
CDR3 DNA: TGTGCCAGCTCACGGGGGGGCATAAACACTGAAGCTTTCTTT
V gene: TRBV18
J gene: TRBJ1-1
D gene: -
clone size: -
CDR3 length: 14

CDR3 protein: CASSTHGPKGPLHF
CDR3 DNA: TGTGCCAGCAGCACACACGGACCGAAAGGACCCCTCCACTTT
V gene: TRBV7-9
J gene: TRBJ1-6
D gene: -
clone size: -
CDR3 length: 14

CDR3 protein: CASSLVPRGEQYF
CDR3 DNA: TGTGCCAGCAGCTTAGTTCCTAGGGGCGAGCAGTACTTC
V gene: TRBV7-6
J gene: TRBJ2-7
D gene: -
clone size: -
CDR3 length: 13

CDR3 protein: CASTQTSRGGRRPNTGELFF
CDR3 DNA: TGTGCCAGTACCCAGACTTCACGTGGGGGGAGAAGACCGAACACCGGGGAGCTGTTTTTT
V gene: TRBV19
J gene: TRBJ2-2
D gene: -
clone size: -
CDR3 length: 20

CDR3 protein: CATSGQGGGNQPQHF
CDR3 DNA: TGTGCCACCTCGGGACAGGGGGGAGGCAATCAGCCCCAGCATTTT
V gene: TRBV2
J gene: TRBJ1-5
D gene: TRBD1
clone size: -
CDR3 length: 15

CDR3 protein: CASLPGQDKMNTEAFF
CDR3 DNA: TGTGCCAGTTTACCGGGACAGGACAAAATGAACACTGAAGCTTTCTTT
V gene: TRBV19
J gene: TRBJ1-1
D gene: TRBD1
clone size: -
CDR3 length: 16

CDR3 protein: CASSPSRPNTEAFF
CDR3 DNA: TGTGCCAGCAGTCCTTCCCGCCCGAACACTGAAGCTTTCTTT
V gene: TRBV9
J gene: TRBJ1-1
D gene: -
clone size: -
CDR3 length: 14

CDR3 protein: CASSFAVVAKNIQYF
CDR3 DNA: TGTGCCAGCAGCTTCGCCGTGGTAGCCAAAAACATTCAGTACTTC
V gene: TRBV7-6
J gene: TRBJ2-4
D gene: -
clone size: -
CDR3 length: 15

CDR3 protein: CASSLGTGGPTGELFF
CDR3 DNA: TGTGCCAGCAGCTTGGGGACAGGGGGCCCCACCGGGGAGCTGTTTTTT
V gene: TRBV5-8
J gene: TRBJ2-2
D gene: TRBD1
clone size: -
CDR3 length: 16

CDR3 protein: CASSHDASGNQPQHF
CDR3 DNA: TGTGCCAGCAGCCATGATGCTAGTGGCAATCAGCCCCAGCATTTT
V gene: TRBV7-2
J gene: TRBJ1-5
D gene: -
clone size: -
CDR3 length: 15

CDR3 protein: CASSLDIARNTGELFF
CDR3 DNA: TGTGCCAGCAGCTTAGATATAGCGAGGAACACCGGGGAGCTGTTTTTT
V gene: TRBV7-9
J gene: TRBJ2-2
D gene: -
clone size: -
CDR3 length: 16

CDR3 protein: CASGQGRSSPLHF
CDR3 DNA: TGTGCCAGCGGACAGGGCAGAAGTTCACCCCTCCACTTT
V gene: TRBV6-5
J gene: TRBJ1-6
D gene: TRBD1
clone size: -
CDR3 length: 13

CDR3 protein: CASSPYQGLAGGPFSYNEQFF
CDR3 DNA: TGTGCCAGCAGCCCATATCAGGGACTAGCGGGAGGACCCTTTTCCTACAATGAGCAGTTCTTC
V gene: TRBV14
J gene: TRBJ2-1
D gene: TRBD2
clone size: -
CDR3 length: 21

CDR3 protein: CASSLVDVGSGNTIYF
CDR3 DNA: TGCGCCAGCAGCTTGGTTGACGTGGGCTCTGGAAACACCATATATTTT
V gene: TRBV5-1
J gene: TRBJ1-3
D gene: -
clone size: -
CDR3 length: 16

CDR3 protein: CASTHPRAKNIQYF
CDR3 DNA: TGTGCCAGCACCCACCCGAGGGCCAAAAACATTCAGTACTTC
V gene: TRBV28
J gene: TRBJ2-4
D gene: -
clone size: -
CDR3 length: 14

CDR3 protein: CSARRDRAYNEQFF
CDR3 DNA: TGCAGCGCCCGGAGGGACAGGGCCTACAATGAGCAGTTCTTC
V gene: TRBV29-1
J gene: TRBJ2-1
D gene: TRBD1
clone size: -
CDR3 length: 14

CDR3 protein: CASSKITRDEQFF
CDR3 DNA: TGTGCCAGCTCCAAGATTACAAGGGATGAGCAGTTCTTC
V gene: TRBV18
J gene: TRBJ2-1
D gene: -
clone size: -
CDR3 length: 13

CDR3 protein: CSVARDGNSPLHF
CDR3 DNA: TGCAGCGTTGCGCGGGACGGAAATTCACCCCTCCACTTT
V gene: TRBV29-1
J gene: TRBJ1-6
D gene: -
clone size: -
CDR3 length: 13

CDR3 protein: CASSLQGNQPQHF
CDR3 DNA: TGCGCCAGCAGCCTACAGGGGAATCAGCCCCAGCATTTT
V gene: TRBV4-3
J gene: TRBJ1-5
D gene: TRBD1
clone size: few
CDR3 length: 13

CDR3 protein: CASTAGGESSGNTIYF
CDR3 DNA: TGTGCCAGCACCGCTGGGGGAGAGAGCTCTGGAAACACCATATATTTT
V gene: TRBV28
J gene: TRBJ1-3
D gene: -
clone size: -
CDR3 length: 16

CDR3 protein: CASRTGGGTEAFF
CDR3 DNA: TGTGCCAGCAGAACAGGGGGGGGCACTGAAGCTTTCTTT
V gene: TRBV28
J gene: TRBJ1-1
D gene: TRBD1
clone size: -
CDR3 length: 13

CDR3 protein: CASSRDGNTIYF
CDR3 DNA: TGTGCCAGCAGCAGGGATGGAAACACCATATATTTT
V gene: TRBV5-5
J gene: TRBJ1-3
D gene: -
clone size: -
CDR3 length: 12

CDR3 protein: CAWSREKRTEAFF
CDR3 DNA: TGTGCCTGGAGCAGGGAAAAGCGCACTGAAGCTTTCTTT
V gene: TRBV30
J gene: TRBJ1-1
D gene: -
clone size: -
CDR3 length: 13

CDR3 protein: CASSMGGRAYEQYF
CDR3 DNA: TGTGCCAGTAGTATGGGCGGGAGGGCTTACGAGCAGTACTTC
V gene: TRBV19
J gene: TRBJ2-7
D gene: TRBD2
clone size: -
CDR3 length: 14

CDR3 protein: CASSPGGAGRTGELFF
CDR3 DNA: TGTGCCAGCAGCCCAGGGGGGGCAGGGAGGACCGGGGAGCTGTTTTTT
V gene: TRBV7-2
J gene: TRBJ2-2
D gene: -
clone size: once
CDR3 length: 16

CDR3 protein: CASSFSVTSGSNAYEQYF
CDR3 DNA: TGTGCCAGCTCTTTCTCTGTGACTAGCGGGAGTAACGCCTACGAGCAGTACTTC
V gene: TRBV7-8
J gene: TRBJ2-7
D gene: TRBD2
clone size: -
CDR3 length: 18

CDR3 protein: CASSAFSKKGLAAYEQYF
CDR3 DNA: TGTGCCAGCAGCGCGTTCAGTAAAAAGGGACTAGCGGCCTACGAGCAGTACTTC
V gene: TRBV5-8
J gene: TRBJ2-7
D gene: TRBD2
clone size: -
CDR3 length: 18

CDR3 protein: CASSATRGNTEAFF
CDR3 DNA: TGCGCCAGCAGCGCCACCAGGGGGAACACTGAAGCTTTCTTT
V gene: TRBV5-1
J gene: TRBJ1-1
D gene: -
clone size: -
CDR3 length: 14

CDR3 protein: CASSRTTRVYEQYF
CDR3 DNA: TGTGCCAGCAGTCGTACTACAAGAGTCTACGAGCAGTACTTC
V gene: TRBV11-2
J gene: TRBJ2-7
D gene: -
clone size: -
CDR3 length: 14

CDR3 protein: CASSDRGRRNEQFF
CDR3 DNA: TGCGCCAGCTCGGACAGGGGGCGCAGAAATGAGCAGTTCTTC
V gene: TRBV4-1
J gene: TRBJ2-1
D gene: TRBD1
clone size: -
CDR3 length: 14

CDR3 protein: CASSLGSGAEAFF
CDR3 DNA: TGCGCCAGCAGCTTGGGTTCTGGGGCCGAAGCTTTCTTT
V gene: TRBV5-1
J gene: TRBJ1-1
D gene: -
clone size: -
CDR3 length: 13

CDR3 protein: CASSMFSGGTANYGYTF
CDR3 DNA: TGTGCCAGTAGTATGTTCTCGGGAGGGACAGCTAACTATGGCTACACCTTC
V gene: TRBV19
J gene: TRBJ1-2
D gene: TRBD1
clone size: few
CDR3 length: 17

CDR3 protein: CATTGGAADTQYF
CDR3 DNA: TGTGCCACCACAGGGGGCGCGGCAGATACGCAGTATTTT
V gene: TRBV27
J gene: TRBJ2-3
D gene: TRBD1
clone size: -
CDR3 length: 13

CDR3 protein: CASSRHTGNTEAFF
CDR3 DNA: TGTGCCAGCTCGCGGCACACCGGGAACACTGAAGCTTTCTTT
V gene: TRBV18
J gene: TRBJ1-1
D gene: -
clone size: -
CDR3 length: 14

CDR3 protein: CSVRQQNTEAFF
CDR3 DNA: TGCAGCGTTCGACAACAGAACACTGAAGCTTTCTTT
V gene: TRBV29-1
J gene: TRBJ1-1
D gene: -
clone size: -
CDR3 length: 12

CDR3 protein: CASSLGGEGAYEQYF
CDR3 DNA: TGCGCCAGCAGCCTGGGTGGGGAGGGCGCCTACGAGCAGTACTTC
V gene: TRBV5-1
J gene: TRBJ2-7
D gene: TRBD2
clone size: -
CDR3 length: 15

CDR3 protein: CASSLGQGTTEAFF
CDR3 DNA: TGTGCCAGCAGCTTGGGGCAGGGGACCACTGAAGCTTTCTTT
V gene: TRBV5-6
J gene: TRBJ1-1
D gene: -
clone size: -
CDR3 length: 14

CDR3 protein: CSASGLGEQYF
CDR3 DNA: TGCAGTGCTAGCGGGCTCGGGGAGCAGTACTTC
V gene: TRBV20-1
J gene: TRBJ2-4
D gene: -
clone size: -
CDR3 length: 11

CDR3 protein: CASSSGVNTGELFF
CDR3 DNA: TGCGCCAGCAGCTCAGGGGTGAACACCGGGGAGCTGTTTTTT
V gene: TRBV5-1
J gene: TRBJ2-2
D gene: -
clone size: -
CDR3 length: 14

CDR3 protein: CASSMASNYEQYF
CDR3 DNA: TGTGCCAGTAGTATGGCCAGTAACTACGAGCAGTACTTC
V gene: TRBV19
J gene: TRBJ2-7
D gene: -
clone size: -
CDR3 length: 13

CDR3 protein: CASISGTSKTGELFF
CDR3 DNA: TGCGCCAGCATCTCCGGGACTAGCAAAACCGGGGAGCTGTTTTTT
V gene: TRBV5-1
J gene: TRBJ2-2
D gene: TRBD2
clone size: -
CDR3 length: 15

CDR3 protein: CASSLDPGGTEAFF
CDR3 DNA: TGTGCCAGCAGCTTAGATCCGGGCGGGACAGAAGCTTTCTTT
V gene: TRBV7-9
J gene: TRBJ1-1
D gene: -
clone size: few
CDR3 length: 14

CDR3 protein: CASSTLQGEFYEQYF
CDR3 DNA: TGTGCCAGCAGCACGCTACAGGGTGAGTTCTACGAGCAGTACTTC
V gene: TRBV7-2
J gene: TRBJ2-7
D gene: -
clone size: -
CDR3 length: 15

CDR3 protein: CASSPRDGLGAFF
CDR3 DNA: TGTGCCAGCAGCCCCCGGGACGGCTTAGGAGCTTTCTTT
V gene: TRBV7-9
J gene: TRBJ1-1
D gene: -
clone size: few
CDR3 length: 13

CDR3 protein: CASSLAAGGRSDTQYF
CDR3 DNA: TGTGCCAGCAGCTTAGCGGCGGGAGGGCGGTCAGATACGCAGTATTTT
V gene: TRBV13
J gene: TRBJ2-3
D gene: TRBD2
clone size: -
CDR3 length: 16

CDR3 protein: CASSYGVGRSGRGDTQYF
CDR3 DNA: TGTGCCAGCAGCTATGGAGTGGGCCGTAGCGGGAGGGGAGATACGCAGTATTTT
V gene: TRBV7-3
J gene: TRBJ2-3
D gene: TRBD2
clone size: once
CDR3 length: 18